Following are 20 T cell receptor beta chains from one sample sequenced in a study of T cell responses to AZD1222 COVID-19 vaccine (dated by TCRdb to the early 2020s). Taken with the paper, the label for time point translates to: baseline before first vaccination. Library method: the immunoSEQ multiplex PCR assay. TCRdb's version of the immuneACCESS table is confined to in-frame rearrangements and falls short of the full clone set. An unresolved V gene accounts for under half of the shortfall where checked; the remainder is of unknown origin. In this sample the table shows 150,000 to 180,000 clones, over 85% of which occur a single time. The leading ten clones occupy under 20% of the sample. The specimen comprised peripheral blood, sampled on day 0 of AZD1222 vaccination. Receptors originate from an adult in good health.

This clone was observed a handful of times. The identical CDR3 is also encoded by other nucleotide sequences in the sample. V usage is TRBV2 and J usage is TRBJ2-3; D is unclear. CDR1 is SNHLY and CDR2 is FYNNEI in the germline V gene. This CDR3 has 13 amino acids. The V and J ends lost 7 bases and 2 bases respectively, with 10 bases between them. Written as DNA, the CDR3 is TGTGCCAGCAACGGGCCGTTCACAGATACGCAGTATTTT. Encoded protein: CASNGPFTDTQYF.

This chain joins TRBV6-5 and TRBJ2-3; 8 bases are a match to TRBD1. Trimming removed 10 bases from V and 2 bases from J; junction bases left unmatched: 8. The CDR3 runs 14 residues. Germline CDR1 and CDR2: MNHEY and SVGAGI. The CDR3 is CATRSQGATDTQYF. CDR3 DNA sequence: TGTGCCACCAGAAGTCAGGGGGCCACAGATACGCAGTATTTT.

This clone was recorded only once. The chain is built from TRBV10-1 and TRBJ2-5, with TRBD2 as a possible D gene (6 bases). The CDR3 loop spans 15 amino acids. Trimming cost V 0 bases and J 5 bases, with 13 bases left between them. Germline V gene lookup returns CDR1 WNHNN and CDR2 SYGVQD (reference sequence). The CDR3 nucleotides read TGCGCCAGCAGTGAGTCAGACGGGAGCGGGGAGACCCAGTACTTC. It translates to CASSESDGSGETQYF.

The chain carries TRBV7-3 and TRBJ2-7; 11 nucleotides line up with TRBD1. CDR3 length equals 14 residues. V gave up 5 bases and J gave up 3 bases; unmatched junction bases: 3. Germline-derived CDR1 and CDR2 are SGHTA and FQGTGA. CDR3 sequence: CASSTGQGGYEQYF. The CDR3 nucleotides are TGTGCCAGCAGCACGGGACAGGGGGGCTACGAGCAGTACTTC.

The V call is TRBV7-3, the J call TRBJ2-1; D is perhaps TRBD2 (5 bases). V dropped 2 bases and J dropped 4 bases, with 15 bases sitting between them. The CDR3 is made up of 16 amino acids. CDR1 and CDR2 from the germline V gene are SGHTA and FQGTGA. The CDR3 is CASSLERGSTYNEQFF. CDR3 bases: TGTGCCAGCAGCTTAGAAAGAGGGTCTACATACAATGAGCAGTTCTTC.

The chain is built from TRBV10-2 and TRBJ2-1; D might be TRBD1 or TRBD2, each matching 5 bases. V lost 8 bases and J lost 0, with 14 bases in between. The germline V gene has CDR1 WSHSY and CDR2 SAAADI. The CDR3 length is 15 residues. The CDR3: CASRGAGSSYNEQFF. DNA of the CDR3: TGCGCCAGCCGGGGCGCGGGTTCCTCCTACAATGAGCAGTTCTTC.

This clone was picked up one time. The rearrangement links TRBV19 to TRBJ2-7; 10 bases match TRBD2. Germline-derived CDR1 and CDR2 are LNHDA and SQIVND (reference sequence). Unmatched junction bases numbered 4, after V lost 5 bases and J lost 6 bases. The CDR3 consists of 13 residues. In nucleotides, the CDR3 is TGTGCCAGTAGTTTCCTAGCGGGAGTCGAGCAGTACTTC. Its protein is CASSFLAGVEQYF.

This CDR3 reads CASSKGTSGRPGELFF. CDR3 coding DNA: TGTGCCAGTAGTAAGGGGACTAGCGGGAGGCCCGGGGAGCTGTTTTTT. The chain recombines TRBV19 with TRBJ2-2; 15 nucleotides line up with TRBD2. J was trimmed by 6 bases and V by 4 bases; bases with no gene match: 3. There are 16 residues in the CDR3. The germline CDR1 and CDR2 sequences are LNHDA and SQIVND (reference sequence).

The genes are TRBV18 and TRBJ1-4; D not certain. The CDR3 has 16 residues. Between the trimmed V and J ends, which lost 3 bases and 0 bases, there was a span of 11 bases. The germline V gene encodes CDR1 KGHSH and CDR2 LQKENI. CDR3 DNA: TGTGCCAGCTCACCCTCCCGGGATGCAACTAATGAAAAACTGTTTTTT. Translating gives CASSPSRDATNEKLFF.

The V gene is TRBV5-6, the J gene TRBJ1-2; TRBD1 agrees at 8 bases. Germline assignment: CDR1 SGHDT and CDR2 YYEEEE. With V trimmed by 2 bases and J by 7 bases, 7 bases remained unmatched. The CDR3 extends over 14 amino acids. DNA of the CDR3: TGTGCCAGCAGCTTAGGGACAGGTCCGGGTGGCTACACCTTC. This gives the protein CASSLGTGPGGYTF.

The chain joins TRBV3-1 (or the pseudogene TRBV3-2) to TRBJ1-4; D gene uncertain. The CDR3 contains 15 residues. Per the germline V gene, CDR1 is LGHDT and CDR2 is YNNKEL (reference sequence). Trimming took 1 base from V and 4 from J, leaving 10 bases between them. In DNA form, the CDR3 reads TGTGCCAGCAGCCAAGTTCCAGGTTTTAATGAAAAACTGTTTTTT. As protein: CASSQVPGFNEKLFF.

The rearrangement joins TRBV18 to TRBJ1-6; possible D gene TRBD1, 6 bases. The CDR3 spans 15 residues. Germline CDR1 is KGHSH and CDR2 is LQKENI. V was shortened by 3 bases and J by 4 bases, with 10 bases between the two germline ends. The CDR3 protein is CASSPAGEYNSPLHF. The DNA of the CDR3 is TGTGCCAGCTCACCGGCAGGGGAGTATAATTCACCCCTCCACTTT.

The chain has TRBV10-3 and TRBJ1-5; D is uncertain. This CDR3 is built from 17 residues. Trimming took 3 bases from V and 1 from J, leaving 16 bases between them. Germline-derived CDR1 and CDR2 are ENHRY and SYGVKD. The CDR3 region has the DNA TGTGCCATCAGTGACTCGACGGGTTTTCCGAGCAATCAGCCCCAGCATTTT. Its protein product is CAISDSTGFPSNQPQHF.

This chain joins TRBV6-5 and TRBJ2-1; 9 bases map to TRBD2. Germline CDR1 is MNHEY and CDR2 is SVGAGI. The CDR3 is 14 amino acids. Unmatched junction bases numbered 12, after V lost 3 bases and J lost 15 bases. This CDR3 is CASSYEALGTSLFF. The CDR3 coding sequence is TGTGCCAGCAGTTATGAGGCGCTGGGGACTAGCCTGTTCTTC.

The J gene is TRBJ2-3, the V gene TRBV9; 8 nucleotides line up with TRBD2. Unmatched junction bases numbered 10, after V lost 0 bases and J lost 4 bases. The CDR3 totals 17 residues. Per the germline V gene, CDR1 is SGDLS and CDR2 is YYNGEE. DNA for the CDR3: TGTGCCAGCAGCGTAGGAGCGGGAGCTGGTATCGCAGATACGCAGTATTTT. Translation: CASSVGAGAGIADTQYF.

Concerning this clone: Germline is not matched at one junction end, which may reflect a read error. DNA for the CDR3: TGTGCTAGCAGCTCCCGAAACGGGGGAGTAGGGGACCTTTCCTACGAGCAGTACTTC. Translated: CASSSRNGGVGDLSYEQYF. The genes are TRBV7-7 and TRBJ2-7; tentative D call: TRBD2 (6 bases). From germline, CDR1 is SSHAT and CDR2 FNYEAQ (reference sequence). The CDR3 is 19 amino acids.

The V and J genes are TRBV5-1 and TRBJ1-3; tentative D call: TRBD1 (6 bases). The CDR3 length is 14 residues. Germline V gene sequence: CDR1 SGHRS, CDR2 YFSETQ. V was clipped by 5 bases and J by 6 bases, with 15 bases between them. The CDR3 loop is CASSKQGGINTIYF. DNA of the CDR3: TGCGCCAGCAGTAAACAGGGTGGCATAAACACCATATATTTT.

This rearrangement joins TRBV18 to TRBJ2-7; D gene uncertain. This CDR3 region has 13 residues. CDR1 and CDR2 from the germline V gene are KGHSH and LQKENI. V was trimmed by 3 bases and J by 7 bases, leaving 13 bases between them. CDR3 sequence: CASSPRVGREQYF. CDR3 coding DNA: TGTGCCAGCTCACCCAGAGTTGGGCGTGAGCAGTACTTC.

The chain employs TRBV30 and TRBJ2-1, with TRBD2 matching over 8 bases. Unmatched junction bases numbered 3, after V lost 2 bases and J lost 0 bases. Germline CDR1 GTSNPN, CDR2 SVGIG (reference sequence). The CDR3 loop spans 15 amino acids. The CDR3, as DNA: TGTGCCTGGAGTAGGGGGACTAGCTCCTACAATGAGCAGTTCTTC. This gives the protein CAWSRGTSSYNEQFF.

The CDR3 sequence: CASSLGPSWGEQFF. The CDR3 nucleotides are TGTGCCAGCAGCTTAGGTCCTAGCTGGGGTGAGCAGTTCTTC. The chain joins TRBV7-9 to TRBJ2-1; D perhaps matches TRBD2 (5 bases). V was pared by 1 base and J by 9 bases, with 13 bases between. Germline V CDR1 and CDR2: SEHNR, FQNEAQ (reference sequence). The CDR3 contains 14 residues.